The T cell receptor beta chain described here comes from a study of cytomegalovirus exposure and HLA in healthy donors. PCR used 60 Vbeta primers and 13 Jbeta primers. Study processing details: Later reanalysis found around 80 million unique TCR beta chains, 9 million to 12 million of them shared. The method was immunoSEQ multiplex PCR; TCRdb's version includes in-frame clones alone and lacks a portion of them. V and J calls and clone size are those listed in that table; D and trimming were worked out from the DNA. In the table there are around 180,000 clones, roughly 86% of which are singletons. The J segment lost 1 base and the V segment lost 7 bases, leaving 6 bases of the junction unmatched. Germline V gives CDR1 MNHNS, CDR2 SASEGT. The CDR3 spans 14 residues.

The TCR was taken from a girl aged 5-17 years in good health and CMV-seropositive. Sequencing was done on a sample of PBMCs. V is TRBV6-1 and J is TRBJ1-1, with 7 bases identical to TRBD1. The CDR3 is CASTDRASNTEAFF. In DNA form, the CDR3 reads TGTGCCAGCACTGACAGGGCTTCGAACACTGAAGCTTTCTTT.